Listed below are T cell receptor beta chains from one sample, sequenced in a study of metastatic and nonmetastatic thyroid tumors. TCRdb re-called the PCR reads with MiXCR. Here the sample spans around 20,000 clones, roughly 33% being singletons. Sequencing input: adjacent normal tissue. The receptors derive from a female donor with papillary thyroid cancer or a benign thyroid nodule (not recorded which). Some clones in this sample may be carry-over from other donors' samples. Each CDR3 is given with its conserved first and last residue. The D gene is left open where the match is weak. The listing skips clone size in some rows; elsewhere it reads once, few, many or a size class.

d_call,v_call,j_call,clone_size,cdr3_aa,cdr3_nt
NA,TRBV14,TRBJ1-1,NA,CASSLGLNTEAFF,TGTGCCAGCAGCCTGGGTTTAAACACTGAAGCTTTCTTT
NA,TRBV10-3,TRBJ2-7,NA,CAASGVIEQYF,TGTGCCGCCTCAGGTGTGATCGAGCAGTACTTC
NA,TRBV20-1,TRBJ1-1,NA,CSASPDMNTEAFF,TGCAGTGCTAGCCCGGACATGAACACTGAAGCTTTCTTT
TRBD2,TRBV28,TRBJ2-3,medium-sized,CASSLGGGTGRWEYF,TGTGCCAGCAGTTTAGGGGGAGGGACTGGGCGGTGGGAGTATTTT
TRBD2,TRBV30,TRBJ2-6,NA,CAWSVRRLAGLSGANVLTF,TGTGCCTGGAGTGTACGGAGACTAGCCGGGCTCTCTGGGGCCAACGTCCTGACTTTC
TRBD2,TRBV6-2/TRBV6-3,TRBJ2-1,NA,CASSSPGTRMDEQFF,TGTGCCAGCAGTTCCCCCGGGACTAGGATGGATGAGCAGTTCTTC
NA,TRBV6-2/TRBV6-3,TRBJ1-5,few,CASSYPGIQPQHF,TGTGCCAGCAGTTACCCTGGTATTCAGCCCCAGCATTTT
TRBD2,TRBV5-1,TRBJ2-1,many,CASSSGTSGNEQFF,TGCGCCAGCAGCTCCGGGACTAGCGGTAATGAGCAGTTCTTC
NA,TRBV19,TRBJ1-2,NA,CASTSGGGGLGYTF,TGTGCCAGTACCTCCGGGGGGGGCGGTCTTGGCTACACCTTC
NA,TRBV24-1,TRBJ2-3,few,CATSGQGYTDTQYF,TGTGCCACCAGTGGCCAGGGCTACACAGATACGCAGTATTTT
TRBD1,TRBV20-1,TRBJ2-7,NA,CSAQWDRNFYEQYF,TGCAGTGCTCAATGGGACAGGAATTTTTACGAGCAGTACTTC
NA,TRBV7-3,TRBJ2-7,NA,CASSPTDGAYEQYF,TGTGCCAGCAGCCCGACCGACGGAGCCTACGAGCAGTACTTC
TRBD1,TRBV11-2,TRBJ1-2,NA,CASSPGTGGGLGGYTF,TGTGCCAGCAGCCCGGGGACAGGGGGCGGTTTAGGAGGCTACACCTTC
NA,TRBV7-3,TRBJ1-1,many,CASSLSPGIGTEAFF,TGTGCCAGCAGCTTATCTCCAGGGATAGGCACTGAAGCTTTCTTT
NA,TRBV6-1,TRBJ1-5,NA,CASSSGRVEPQHF,TGTGCCAGCAGTTCTGGAAGAGTAGAGCCCCAGCATTTT
NA,TRBV12-3/TRBV12-4,TRBJ1-6,once,CASISVPHSPLHF,TGTGCCAGCATCTCAGTGCCTCATTCACCCCTCCACTTT
TRBD1,TRBV20-1,TRBJ2-2,NA,CSALSRDRASGELFF,TGCAGTGCTTTGTCCCGGGACAGGGCTTCCGGGGAGCTGTTTTTT
NA,TRBV6-1,TRBJ1-1,NA,CASSGELEPNTEAFF,TGTGCCAGCAGTGGGGAGCTGGAGCCGAACACTGAAGCTTTCTTT
TRBD1,TRBV11-2,TRBJ2-5,NA,CASSLTGQRETQYF,TGTGCCAGCAGCTTAACGGGACAGAGGGAGACCCAGTACTTC
NA,TRBV6-1,TRBJ1-1,NA,CATRVYREKNTEAFF,TGTGCCACCCGCGTTTACAGGGAAAAGAACACTGAAGCTTTCTTT
TRBD2,TRBV9,TRBJ2-7,many,CASSARTSSLYEQYF,TGTGCCAGCAGCGCGCGGACTAGCAGCCTCTACGAGCAGTACTTC
NA,TRBV19,TRBJ2-7,few,CASNPLGERSYEQYF,TGTGCCAGTAACCCTTTGGGGGAGCGGTCCTACGAGCAGTACTTC
NA,TRBV7-3,TRBJ2-2,medium-sized,CASSLTVVSPGELFF,TGTGCCAGCAGCTTAACTGTGGTATCTCCCGGGGAGCTGTTTTTT
NA,TRBV6-1,TRBJ2-7,NA,CASSECGFYEQYF,TGTGCCAGCAGTGAGTGTGGATTCTACGAGCAGTACTTC
NA,TRBV6-1,TRBJ2-2,few,CASSEARAAGELFF,TGTGCCAGCAGTGAAGCAAGGGCTGCCGGGGAGCTGTTTTTT
NA,TRBV11-2,TRBJ2-1,NA,CASSLDWRSDGQFF,TGTGCCAGCAGCTTAGATTGGCGGTCCGATGGGCAGTTCTTC
NA,TRBV12-3/TRBV12-4,TRBJ2-1,NA,CASSLAGAGNEQFF,TGTGCCAGCAGTTTAGCGGGAGCTGGGAATGAGCAGTTCTTC